Following are 6 T cell receptor beta chains from one sample sequenced in a study of glioma-infiltrating T cells. TCR alpha and beta CDR3 regions were amplified from RNA using iRepertoire nested multiplex PCR. TCRdb re-analysed the multiplex PCR reads in MiXCR, keeping a single row per CDR3 protein. The sample shows around 140,000 distinct CDR3 sequences, roughly 43% of them seen only once. Sequencing was done on a sample of glioma tissue, nonneoplastic brain tissue, or PBMCs (not recorded which). These receptors were collected from a human donor with low-grade glioma or glioblastoma, undergoing nonglioma brain surgery, or in good health (not recorded which).

This clonotype was detected ten times or more. The chain carries TRBV20-1 and TRBJ2-7; D is ambiguous. Germline lookup yields CDR1 DFQATT and CDR2 SNEGSKA (reference sequence). This CDR3 has 11 amino acids. V lost 0 bases and J lost 2, with 2 bases in between. The CDR3, as DNA: TGCAGTGCTAGAGAAGCCTACGAGCAGTACTTC. This translates into CSAREAYEQYF.

The rearrangement joins TRBV2 to TRBJ1-2; 9 positions match TRBD1. CDR3 length equals 14 residues. Germline V lookup: CDR1 SNHLY, CDR2 FYNNEI. Germline trimming cut 6 bases from V and 7 bases from J; bases unmatched to any gene: 9. The CDR3 region has the DNA TGTGCCAGCAGCCCCCGAGGACAGGGGAGTGGCTACACCTTC. Its protein product is CASSPRGQGSGYTF.

This clonotype is medium-sized (0.01 to 0.1%) by share. The J gene is TRBJ2-1, the V gene TRBV25-1, with unresolved D. The CDR3 extends over 11 amino acids. The ends were cut back, 4 bases at V and 8 bases at J, with 6 bases in the middle. Germline CDR1 is MGHDK and CDR2 is SYGVNS. The CDR3 loop reads CASSAADEQFF. The CDR3 DNA is TGTGCCAGCAGTGCCGCCGATGAGCAGTTCTTC.

This clonotype turned up a few times. The chain has TRBV4-1 and TRBJ2-4; TRBD1 aligns across 8 bases. CDR1 is MGHRA, CDR2 YSYEKL, per germline. The CDR3 sequence is 14 residues long. The V gene end was trimmed by 4 bases and the J gene end by 10 bases; junction bases not matched to a gene: 9. The CDR3, as DNA: TGCGCCAGCAGCCGACAAGGACAGGGAGAAATTCAGTACTTC. It codes for CASSRQGQGEIQYF.

The V gene is TRBV7-2, the J gene TRBJ1-2, with a weak D call TRBD1 (5 bases). This CDR3 comprises 12 residues. V shed 2 bases and J shed 8 bases, with 9 bases lying between them. The V gene's germline CDR1 is SGHTA and CDR2 FQGNSA. CDR3 nucleotides: TGTGCCAGCAGCTTAAAGGGACGCGGCTACACCTTC. It is translated as CASSLKGRGYTF.

The chain is built from TRBV6-2 or TRBV6-3 and TRBJ2-2, with TRBD1 identical over 7 bases. The length of the CDR3 is 15 residues. V lost 6 bases, J lost 5 bases, and 9 bases stayed unmatched. Germline V gene sequence: CDR1 MNHEY, CDR2 SVGEGT. The CDR3 bases are TGTGCCAGCAGAGCTCCGGGACAGAGTACCGGGGAGCTGTTTTTT. As protein: CASRAPGQSTGELFF.